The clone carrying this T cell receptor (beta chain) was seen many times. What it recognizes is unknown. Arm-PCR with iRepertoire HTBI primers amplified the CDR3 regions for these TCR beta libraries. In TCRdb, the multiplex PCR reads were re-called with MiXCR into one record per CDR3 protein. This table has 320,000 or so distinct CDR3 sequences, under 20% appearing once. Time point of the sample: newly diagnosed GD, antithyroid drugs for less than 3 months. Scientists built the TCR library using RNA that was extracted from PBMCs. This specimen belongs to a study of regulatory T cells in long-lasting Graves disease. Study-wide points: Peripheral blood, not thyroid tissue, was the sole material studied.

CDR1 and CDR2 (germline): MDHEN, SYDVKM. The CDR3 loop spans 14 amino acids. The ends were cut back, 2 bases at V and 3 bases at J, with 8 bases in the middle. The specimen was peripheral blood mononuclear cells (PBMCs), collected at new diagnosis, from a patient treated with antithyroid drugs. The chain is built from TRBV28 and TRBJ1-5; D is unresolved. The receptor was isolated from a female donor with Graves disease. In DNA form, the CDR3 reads TGTGCCAGCAGTTTAGACCGCATCAATCAGCCCCAGCATTTT. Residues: CASSLDRINQPQHF.